These 21 T cell receptor beta chains came from one sample sequenced in a study of T cells in Graves' hyperthyroidism and ophthalmopathy. Regions amplified from RNA transcripts were the TCR beta CDR3 regions. An initial round of RT-PCR targeting the TCR CDR3 relied on the HTBI primer set. TCRdb used MiXCR to reprocess the multiplex PCR reads, holding one entry per CDR3 protein. The repertoire holds about 520,000 distinct CDR3 sequences, with about 24% as singletons. The specimen was blood. These receptors were collected from a woman aged 25 to 39 with Graves' ophthalmopathy.

This clonotype is a singleton in its sample. The V and J genes are TRBV6-2 or TRBV6-3 and TRBJ2-7, with D hard to call. The CDR3 loop spans 13 amino acids. The germline V gene has CDR1 MNHEY and CDR2 SVGEGT. The V gene lost 7 bases and the J gene lost 6 bases, with 16 bases spanning the gap. The CDR3 loop reads CASIYRVCVEQYF. The CDR3 DNA reads TGTGCCAGCATCTATAGGGTTTGCGTCGAGCAGTACTTC.

The V and J genes are TRBV6-2 or TRBV6-3 and TRBJ1-5; TRBD1 aligns across 9 bases. The germline V gene has CDR1 MNHEY and CDR2 SVGEGT. Trimming at V came to 2 bases and at J to 5 bases, leaving 16 bases not matched to a gene. CDR3 length: 19 amino acids. The CDR3 nucleotides read TGTGCCAGCAGTTACCCGTCGGGACAGGGAACGTTTAGGGATCAGCCCCAGCATTTT. Protein sequence: CASSYPSGQGTFRDQPQHF.

This clonotype was seen ten or more times. The V and J genes are TRBV6-5 and TRBJ1-1; D unclear. Trimming shortened V by 6 bases and J by 5 bases, and 7 bases separated the two germline ends. Germline V gene data show CDR1 as MNHEY and CDR2 as SVGAGI. This CDR3 is built from 11 residues. The CDR3 sequence: CASRPATEAFF. The CDR3 nucleotides are TGTGCCAGCAGGCCCGCTACTGAAGCTTTCTTT.

The rearrangement joins TRBV6-1 to TRBJ2-7; no definite D call. This CDR3 has 13 amino acids. CDR1 and CDR2 (germline): MNHNS, SASEGT. Trimming took 3 bases from V and 7 from J, leaving 13 bases between them. The CDR3 region has the DNA TGTGCCAGCAGTGAGTACCCAGTCGGGGAGCAGTACTTC. This sequence encodes CASSEYPVGEQYF.

A note on this clonotype: With a much larger clone just one base away, this may be a read error. This chain joins TRBV10-1 and TRBJ1-2, with D possibly matching TRBD1 (6 bases). The ends were cut back, 4 bases at V and 3 bases at J, with 15 bases in the middle. This CDR3 comprises 15 residues. Germline-derived CDR1 and CDR2 are WNHNN and SYGVQD (reference sequence). The DNA of the CDR3 is TGCGCCAGCAGTGCCAGGGGAAGAGTCGACTATGGCTACACCTTC. Translated, it gives CASSARGRVDYGYTF.

This sequence joins TRBV18 and TRBJ1-1, with D perhaps TRBD1 (5 bases). Germline CDR1 KGHSH, CDR2 LQKENI. The CDR3 has 14 residues. Between the trimmed V and J ends, which lost 2 bases and 5 bases, there was a span of 12 bases. CDR3 nucleotide sequence: TGTGCCAGCTCACCAATTGGAGGGGCGACTGAAGCTTTCTTT. It encodes CASSPIGGATEAFF.

This clonotype was detected many times. CDR3 coding DNA: TGTGCCAGCACTCCCGGACGTGGGCAAGAGACCCAGTACTTC. This codes for CASTPGRGQETQYF. The rearrangement joins TRBV27 to TRBJ2-5; D gene uncertain. Germline lookup yields CDR1 MNHEY and CDR2 SMNVEV (reference sequence). V was clipped by 7 bases and J by 2 bases, with 14 bases between them. The CDR3 extends over 14 amino acids.

Turning to this clonotype: A much more abundant neighbour one base away suggests this may be a read error. The rearrangement uses TRBV15 and TRBJ2-3, with 12 bases matching TRBD2. This CDR3 has 16 amino acids. Per the germline V gene, CDR1 is LNHNV and CDR2 is YYDKDF (reference sequence). Unmatched junction bases numbered 2, after V lost 1 base and J lost 3 bases. The DNA for the CDR3 is TGTGCCACCAGCAGAGGCCTAGCGGGGGGGACAGATACGCAGTATTTT. The encoded protein is CATSRGLAGGTDTQYF.

This clonotype showed up just a few times. The rearrangement uses TRBV12-3 or TRBV12-4 and TRBJ2-5, with D uncertain. This CDR3 region has 15 residues. Trimming took 2 bases from V and 2 from J, leaving 12 bases between them. CDR3 DNA sequence: TGTGCCAGCAGTTTATCATTCCTAATTCAAGAGACCCAGTACTTC. Protein sequence: CASSLSFLIQETQYF.

There are many counts of this clonotype. The gene calls are TRBV9 and TRBJ2-5, with D unresolved. Deletions cut 0 bases from V and 5 bases from J, with 2 bases between. CDR1 SGDLS and CDR2 YYNGEE come from the germline V gene. The CDR3 is made up of 11 amino acids. In nucleotides, the CDR3 is TGTGCCAGCAGCGTAGTCGAGACCCAGTACTTC. Protein: CASSVVETQYF.

This clonotype turned up a few times. V and J are TRBV28 and TRBJ1-2; TRBD1 matches 10 bases. The CDR3 consists of 16 residues. Germline V lookup: CDR1 MDHEN, CDR2 SYDVKM. V lost 10 bases, J lost 0 bases, and 11 bases stayed unmatched. For the CDR3, the DNA is TGTGCCACCTGGAACGACAGGGGGCTGCCTAACTATGGCTACACCTTC. It specifies CATWNDRGLPNYGYTF.

This clonotype was counted a few times. The chain has TRBV5-1 and TRBJ2-7, with 10 bases matching TRBD1. V shed 5 bases and J 3 bases; nucleotides not matched to a gene: 5. The CDR3 totals 14 residues. Germline V lookup: CDR1 SGHRS, CDR2 YFSETQ. CDR3 sequence reads: CASRSGTGDYEQYF. The CDR3 nucleotides read TGCGCCAGCAGGTCCGGGACAGGGGACTACGAGCAGTACTTC.

The chain combines TRBV19 with TRBJ2-5, with D maybe TRBD1 (6 bases). Germline V gives CDR1 LNHDA, CDR2 SQIVND (reference sequence). The CDR3 loop spans 13 amino acids. The V end lost 7 bases, the J end lost 5 bases, and 14 bases lay between the germline ends. CDR3 sequence (DNA): TGTGCCAGTACCGGCGGACAGCGGGAGACCCAGTACTTC. As protein: CASTGGQRETQYF.

In its sample, this clonotype was seen a few times. The chain has TRBV30 and TRBJ1-3, with unresolved D. Trimming pared 4 bases from V and 0 bases from J, leaving 7 bases between. The CDR3 totals 13 residues. Germline CDR1 is GTSNPN and CDR2 is SVGIG (reference sequence). CDR3 coding DNA: TGTGCCTGGAATGAAGGCTCTGGAAACACCATATATTTT. Translation: CAWNEGSGNTIYF.

This clonotype was picked up many times. The rearrangement uses TRBV12-3 or TRBV12-4 and TRBJ2-7; 7 nucleotides match TRBD2. The CDR3 is 15 amino acids. The J segment lost 0 bases and the V segment lost 3 bases, leaving 5 bases of the junction unmatched. The CDR3: CASSFMGGSSYEQYF. CDR3 bases: TGTGCCAGCAGTTTCATGGGAGGGAGCTCCTACGAGCAGTACTTC.

The table lists this clonotype with many counts. The V and J genes are TRBV2 and TRBJ2-7; D is possibly TRBD2 (5 bases). Trimming took off 6 bases at V and 5 bases at J, with 8 bases between the two ends. The CDR3 spans 11 residues. Germline V lookup: CDR1 SNHLY, CDR2 FYNNEI. The CDR3 loop reads CASRAVNEQYF. For the CDR3, the DNA is TGTGCCAGCAGAGCGGTAAACGAGCAGTACTTC.

The sample holds many counts of this clonotype. The chain links TRBV3-1 to TRBJ2-7, with 13 bases that match TRBD2. The CDR3 has 16 residues. Germline V gene data show CDR1 as LGHDT and CDR2 as YNNKEL (reference sequence). Trimming took 1 base from V and 2 from J; bases not matched to a gene: 2. CDR3 coding DNA: TGTGCCAGCAGCCAAGTAGGGACTAGCGGGGCCTACGAGCAGTACTTC. Translated, it gives CASSQVGTSGAYEQYF.

This clonotype has at least ten counts. CDR3 bases: TGTGCCAGCAGCTCGATGGGCGAGCAGTACTTC. Translation gives CASSSMGEQYF. The genes are TRBV7-9 and TRBJ2-7; D is uncertain. Germline CDR1 is SEHNR and CDR2 is FQNEAQ (reference sequence). This CDR3 has 11 amino acids. V lost 4 bases and J 6 bases, leaving 7 bases between the germline ends.

V gene TRBV6-1 combines with J gene TRBJ2-7; a possible D gene is TRBD2 (5 bases). CDR1 and CDR2 (germline): MNHNS, SASEGT. This CDR3 region has 13 residues. V was clipped by 2 bases and J by 6 bases, with 11 bases between them. DNA of the CDR3: TGTGCCAGCAGTGAAATTGAGAGGGCCGAGCAGTACTTC. It is translated as CASSEIERAEQYF.

This clonotype appeared many times. The rearrangement uses TRBV2 and TRBJ2-7; D gene ambiguous. The length of the CDR3 is 14 residues. V dropped 7 bases and J dropped 1 base, with 14 bases sitting between them. The germline gives CDR1 SNHLY, CDR2 FYNNEI. The CDR3: CASTPRPGSYEQYF. CDR3 DNA sequence: TGTGCCAGCACCCCTCGACCTGGATCCTACGAGCAGTACTTC.

This clonotype was picked up many times. The chain links TRBV4-1 to TRBJ2-7; D is perhaps TRBD1 (6 bases). The V gene's germline CDR1 is MGHRA and CDR2 YSYEKL. Trimming took off 3 bases at V and 3 bases at J, with 15 bases between the two ends. The CDR3 has 15 residues. The CDR3 region is CASSHNPGQLYEQYF. CDR3 bases: TGCGCCAGCAGCCATAATCCGGGACAACTCTACGAGCAGTACTTC.